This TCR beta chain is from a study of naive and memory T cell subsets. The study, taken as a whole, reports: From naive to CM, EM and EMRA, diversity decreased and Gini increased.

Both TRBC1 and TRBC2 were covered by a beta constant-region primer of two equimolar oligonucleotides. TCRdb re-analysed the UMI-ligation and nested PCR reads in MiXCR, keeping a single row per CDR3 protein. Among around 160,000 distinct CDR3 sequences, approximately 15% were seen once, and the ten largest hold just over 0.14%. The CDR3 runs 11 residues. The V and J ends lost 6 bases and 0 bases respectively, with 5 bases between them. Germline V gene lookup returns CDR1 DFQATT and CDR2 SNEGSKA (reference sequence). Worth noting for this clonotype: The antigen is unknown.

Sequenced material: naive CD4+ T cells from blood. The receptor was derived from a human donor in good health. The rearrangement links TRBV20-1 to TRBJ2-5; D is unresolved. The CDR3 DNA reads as TGCAGTGCCTTGTACCAAGAGACCCAGTACTTC. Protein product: CSALYQETQYF.